The clone carrying this T cell receptor (beta chain) was counted a few times. Antigen specificity is unknown. TCRdb redid the calling of the RT-PCR reads with MiXCR, one entry per CDR3 protein. The data contain 530,000 or so distinct CDR3 sequences, about 10% of them singletons. The data were taken from a study of response to subunit inactivated influenza vaccine. Study outcomes and limitations: Only a handful of new T cells, the authors suggested, are recruited with each seasonal influenza vaccination.

The CDR3 totals 15 residues. V gave up 6 bases and J gave up 7 bases; unmatched junction bases: 12. The chain joins TRBV12-3 or TRBV12-4 to TRBJ2-1, with TRBD2 identical over 7 bases. Sequences were derived from PBMCs from blood, sampled on the day of vaccination. The clonotype was recovered from a man aged 45-65 years who received an inactivated influenza vaccine. In DNA, the CDR3 is TGTGCCAGCAGCTCAAGCGGGGTGGTGGGTAATGAGCAGTTCTTC. Its protein product is CASSSSGVVGNEQFF.